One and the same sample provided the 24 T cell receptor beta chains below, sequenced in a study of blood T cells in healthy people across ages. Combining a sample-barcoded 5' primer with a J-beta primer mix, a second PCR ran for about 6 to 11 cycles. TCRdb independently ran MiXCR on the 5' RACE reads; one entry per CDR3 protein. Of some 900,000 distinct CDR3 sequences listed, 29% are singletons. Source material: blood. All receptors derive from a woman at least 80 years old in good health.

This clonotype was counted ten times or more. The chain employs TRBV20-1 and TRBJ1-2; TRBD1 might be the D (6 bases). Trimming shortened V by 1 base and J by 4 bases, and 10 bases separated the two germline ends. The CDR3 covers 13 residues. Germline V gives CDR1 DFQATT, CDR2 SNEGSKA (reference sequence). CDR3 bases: TGCAGTGCTAGAGGAGGGGGGATCTATGGCTACACCTTC. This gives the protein CSARGGGIYGYTF.

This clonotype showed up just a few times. CDR3 protein: CASSLGLGSRAKLFF. The CDR3 nucleotides are TGTGCCAGCAGCTTAGGATTAGGCTCTAGGGCAAAACTGTTTTTT. The chain carries TRBV7-2 and TRBJ1-4; D is unresolved. Trimming stripped 1 base from V and 10 bases from J, with 16 bases between. This CDR3 is built from 15 residues. Germline V CDR1 and CDR2: SGHTA, FQGNSA. Supplemented by reference TRBV7-2 and TRBJ1-4, the full variable domain reads GAGVSQSPSNKVTEKGKDVELRCDPISGHTALYWYRQSLGQGLEFLIYFQGNSAPDKSGLPSDRFSAERTGGSVSTLTIQRTQQEDSAVYLCASSLGLGSRAKLFFGSGTQLSVL.

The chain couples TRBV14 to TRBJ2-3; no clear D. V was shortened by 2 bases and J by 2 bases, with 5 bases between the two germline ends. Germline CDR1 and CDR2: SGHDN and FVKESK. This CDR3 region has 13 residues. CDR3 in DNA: TGTGCCAGCAGCCAACAGTTCACAGATACGCAGTATTTT. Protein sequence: CASSQQFTDTQYF.

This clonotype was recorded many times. The DNA of the CDR3 is TGTGCCAGCAGCTTAGCGTCATCAGGGGATGAAAAACTGTTTTTT. This codes for CASSLASSGDEKLFF. This chain links TRBV7-9 with TRBJ1-4; possibly TRBD1 for D (6 bases). Germline CDR1 and CDR2: SEHNR and FQNEAQ (reference sequence). V was clipped by 0 bases and J by 6 bases, with 11 bases between them. The length of the CDR3 is 15 residues.

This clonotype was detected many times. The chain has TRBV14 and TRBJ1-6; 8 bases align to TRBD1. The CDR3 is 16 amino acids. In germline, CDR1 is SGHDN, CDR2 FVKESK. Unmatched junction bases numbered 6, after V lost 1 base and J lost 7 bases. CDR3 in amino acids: CASSQGRTGINSPLHF. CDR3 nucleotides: TGTGCCAGCAGCCAAGGAAGGACAGGGATAAATTCACCCCTCCACTTT. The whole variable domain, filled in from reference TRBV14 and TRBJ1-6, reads EAGVTQFPSHSVIEKGQTVTLRCDPISGHDNLYWYRRVMGKEIKFLLHFVKESKQDESGMPNNRFLAERTGGTYSTLKVQPAELEDSGVYFCASSQGRTGINSPLHFGNGTRLTVT.

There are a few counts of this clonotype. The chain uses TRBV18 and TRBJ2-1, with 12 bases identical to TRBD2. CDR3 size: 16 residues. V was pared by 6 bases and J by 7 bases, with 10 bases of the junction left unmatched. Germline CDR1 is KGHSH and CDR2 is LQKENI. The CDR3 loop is CASSSSLAGGMNEQFF. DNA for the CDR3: TGTGCCAGCTCGTCGTCACTAGCGGGGGGAATGAATGAGCAGTTCTTC.

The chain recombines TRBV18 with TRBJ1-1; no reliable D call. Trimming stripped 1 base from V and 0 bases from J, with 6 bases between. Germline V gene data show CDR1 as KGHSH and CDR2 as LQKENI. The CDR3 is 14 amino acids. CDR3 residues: CASSPRYMNTEAFF. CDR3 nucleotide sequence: TGTGCCAGCTCACCACGATATATGAACACTGAAGCTTTCTTT.

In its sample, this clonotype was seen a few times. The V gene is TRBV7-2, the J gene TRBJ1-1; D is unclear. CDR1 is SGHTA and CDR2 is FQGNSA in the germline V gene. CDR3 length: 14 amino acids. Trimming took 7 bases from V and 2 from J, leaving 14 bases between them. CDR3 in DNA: TGTGCCAGCACCTCTTGGGGAGGCAACACTGAAGCTTTCTTT. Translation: CASTSWGGNTEAFF.

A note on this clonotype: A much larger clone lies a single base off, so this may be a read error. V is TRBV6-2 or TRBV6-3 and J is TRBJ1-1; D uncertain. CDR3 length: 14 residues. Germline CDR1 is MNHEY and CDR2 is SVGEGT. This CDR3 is CAGSSGNLYTEAFF. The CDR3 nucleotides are TGTGCCGGCAGTTCGGGGAATCTGTACACTGAAGCTTTCTTT.

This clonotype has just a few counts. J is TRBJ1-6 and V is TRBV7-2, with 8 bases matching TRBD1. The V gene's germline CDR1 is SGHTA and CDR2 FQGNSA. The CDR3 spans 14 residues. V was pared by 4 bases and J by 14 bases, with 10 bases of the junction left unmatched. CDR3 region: CASSWTSGGDSLHF. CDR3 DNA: TGTGCCAGCAGCTGGACATCAGGGGGCGACTCCCTCCACTTT.

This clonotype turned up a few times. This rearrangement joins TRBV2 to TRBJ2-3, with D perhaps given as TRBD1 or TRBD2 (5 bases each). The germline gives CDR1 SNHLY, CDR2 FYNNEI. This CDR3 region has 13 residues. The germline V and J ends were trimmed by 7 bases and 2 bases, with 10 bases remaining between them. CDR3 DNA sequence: TGTGCCAGCACTCGGGACCCCACAGATACGCAGTATTTT. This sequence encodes CASTRDPTDTQYF.

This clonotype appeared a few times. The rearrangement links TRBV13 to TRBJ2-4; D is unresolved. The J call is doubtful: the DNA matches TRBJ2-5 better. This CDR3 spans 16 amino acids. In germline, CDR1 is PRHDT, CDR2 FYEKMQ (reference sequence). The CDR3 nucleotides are TGTGCCAGCAGCTTTCAAGCCGTTTACCGCCAAGAGACCCAGTACTTC. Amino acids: CASSFQAVYRQETQYF.

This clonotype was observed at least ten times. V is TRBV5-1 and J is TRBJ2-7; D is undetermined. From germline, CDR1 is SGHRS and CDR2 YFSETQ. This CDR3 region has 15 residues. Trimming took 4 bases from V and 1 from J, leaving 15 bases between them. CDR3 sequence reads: CASSTDPAGSYEQYF. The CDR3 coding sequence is TGCGCCAGCAGCACCGACCCGGCTGGGTCCTACGAGCAGTACTTC.

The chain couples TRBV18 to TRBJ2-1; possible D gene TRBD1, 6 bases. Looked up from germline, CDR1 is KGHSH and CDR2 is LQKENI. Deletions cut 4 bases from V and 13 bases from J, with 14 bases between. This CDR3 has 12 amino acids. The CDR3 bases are TGTGCCAGCTCACTAGGGGAAGGGGGTCAGTTCTTC. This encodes CASSLGEGGQFF.

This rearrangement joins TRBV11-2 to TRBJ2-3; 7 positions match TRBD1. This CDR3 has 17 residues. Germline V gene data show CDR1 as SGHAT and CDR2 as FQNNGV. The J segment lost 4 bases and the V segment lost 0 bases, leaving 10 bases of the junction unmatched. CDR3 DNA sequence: TGTGCCAGCAGCTTAGAATGGACAGGACTGGCCTCAGATACGCAGTATTTT. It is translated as CASSLEWTGLASDTQYF.

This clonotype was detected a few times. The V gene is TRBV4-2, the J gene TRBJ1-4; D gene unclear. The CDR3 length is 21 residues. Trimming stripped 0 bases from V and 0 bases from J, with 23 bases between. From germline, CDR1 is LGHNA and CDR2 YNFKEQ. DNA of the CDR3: TGTGCCAGCAGCCAAGAAAGCCGGGCGTGGAGGCTACTTGCAACTAATGAAAAACTGTTTTTT. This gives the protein CASSQESRAWRLLATNEKLFF.

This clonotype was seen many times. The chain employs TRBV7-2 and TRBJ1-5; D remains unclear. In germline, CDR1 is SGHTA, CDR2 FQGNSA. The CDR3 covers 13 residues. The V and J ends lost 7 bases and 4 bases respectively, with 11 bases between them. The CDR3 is CASKLGPNQPQHF. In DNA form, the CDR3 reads TGTGCCAGCAAATTAGGACCAAATCAGCCCCAGCATTTT.

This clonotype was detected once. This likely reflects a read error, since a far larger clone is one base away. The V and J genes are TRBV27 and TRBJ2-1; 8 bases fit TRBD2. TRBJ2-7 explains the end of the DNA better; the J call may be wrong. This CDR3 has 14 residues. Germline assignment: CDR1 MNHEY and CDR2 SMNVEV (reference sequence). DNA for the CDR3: TGTGCCAGCAGCCGGGGGGGCCTCTACAATGAGCAGTACTTC. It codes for CASSRGGLYNEQYF.

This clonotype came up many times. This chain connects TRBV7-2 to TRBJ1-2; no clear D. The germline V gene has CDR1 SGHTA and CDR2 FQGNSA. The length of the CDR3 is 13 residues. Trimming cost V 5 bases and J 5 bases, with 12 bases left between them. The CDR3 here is CASSHRQLYGYTF. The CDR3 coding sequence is TGTGCCAGCAGCCACCGTCAGTTATATGGCTACACCTTC.

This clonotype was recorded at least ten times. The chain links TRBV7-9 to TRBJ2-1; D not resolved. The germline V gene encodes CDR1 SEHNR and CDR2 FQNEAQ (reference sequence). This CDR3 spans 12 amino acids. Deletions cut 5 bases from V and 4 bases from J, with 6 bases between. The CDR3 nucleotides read TGTGCCAGCAGCGGGCTGTACAATGAGCAGTTCTTC. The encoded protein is CASSGLYNEQFF.

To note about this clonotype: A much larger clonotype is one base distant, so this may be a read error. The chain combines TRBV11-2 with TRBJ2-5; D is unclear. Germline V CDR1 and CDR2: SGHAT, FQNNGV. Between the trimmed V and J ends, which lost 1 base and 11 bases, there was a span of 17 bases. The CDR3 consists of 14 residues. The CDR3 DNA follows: TGTGCCAGCAGCTTAGCACAACTGAACAATGAGCAGTACTTC. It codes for CASSLAQLNNEQYF.

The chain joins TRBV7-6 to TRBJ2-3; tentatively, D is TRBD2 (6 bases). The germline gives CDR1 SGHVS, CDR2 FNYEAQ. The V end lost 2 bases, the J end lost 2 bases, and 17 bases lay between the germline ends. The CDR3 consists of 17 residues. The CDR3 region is CASSLPSGGLLTDTQYF. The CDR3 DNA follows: TGTGCCAGCAGCTTACCGAGCGGTGGACTACTCACAGATACGCAGTATTTT.

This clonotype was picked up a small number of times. The chain's CDR3 is CASLQGLYGYTF. The CDR3 bases are TGTGCCAGTCTACAGGGGCTGTATGGCTACACCTTC. The chain uses TRBV21-1 and TRBJ1-2; the D segment call TRBD1 is taken from the table without a DNA check. TRBV21-1 is listed as a pseudogene. This CDR3 has 12 amino acids.

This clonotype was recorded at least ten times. CDR3 sequence: CATTGAYEQYF. CDR3 DNA sequence: TGTGCCACCACAGGGGCCTACGAGCAGTACTTC. The genes are TRBV6-1 and TRBJ2-7, with 7 nucleotides matching TRBD1. This CDR3 is 11 amino acids long. Germline values: CDR1 MNHNS, CDR2 SASEGT. The V gene end was trimmed by 10 bases and the J gene end by 2 bases; junction bases not matched to a gene: 2.